What follows describes a single TCR beta chain. This specimen comes from a study of cytomegalovirus exposure and HLA in healthy donors. Unmatched junction bases numbered 4, after V lost 8 bases and J lost 10 bases. The V gene's germline CDR1 is SQVTM and CDR2 ANQGSEA. The CDR3 extends over 10 amino acids. The PCR was carried out with 60 Vbeta primers and 13 Jbeta primers. Data came from immunoSEQ multiplex PCR; TCRdb stores just in-frame clones and leaves some out. Of 250,000 to 350,000 clones in the sample, 80% were seen once. V is TRBV29-1 and J is TRBJ2-3; 9 nucleotides align to TRBD2. The TCR originated in a girl aged 2 to 10 in good health and CMV-seronegative. Specimen: PBMCs. The CDR3: CSCSGSPQYF. The CDR3 DNA reads as TGCAGCTGTAGCGGGAGCCCGCAGTATTTT.